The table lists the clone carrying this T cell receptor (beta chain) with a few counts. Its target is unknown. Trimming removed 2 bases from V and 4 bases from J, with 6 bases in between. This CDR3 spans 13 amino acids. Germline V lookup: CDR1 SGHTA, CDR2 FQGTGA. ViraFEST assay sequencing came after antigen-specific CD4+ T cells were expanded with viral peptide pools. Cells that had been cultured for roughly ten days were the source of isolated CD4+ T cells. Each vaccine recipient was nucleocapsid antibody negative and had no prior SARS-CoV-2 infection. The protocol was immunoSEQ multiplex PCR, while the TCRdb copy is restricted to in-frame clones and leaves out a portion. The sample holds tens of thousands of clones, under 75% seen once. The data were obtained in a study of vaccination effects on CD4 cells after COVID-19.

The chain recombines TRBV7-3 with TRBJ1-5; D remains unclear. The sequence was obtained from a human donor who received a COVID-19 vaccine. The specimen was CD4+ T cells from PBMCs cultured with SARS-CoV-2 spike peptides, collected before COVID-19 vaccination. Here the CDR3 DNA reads TGTGCCAGCAGCTTAGGAGTGAATCAGCCCCAGCATTTT. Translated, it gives CASSLGVNQPQHF. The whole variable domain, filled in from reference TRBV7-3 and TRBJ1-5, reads GAGVSQTPSNKVTEKGKYVELRCDPISGHTALYWYRQSLGQGPEFLIYFQGTGAADDSGLPNDRFFAVRPEGSVSTLKIQRTERGDSAVYLCASSLGVNQPQHFGDGTRLSIL.